The text below deals with one TCR beta chain. What it recognizes is unknown. These data come from a study of T cell responses to AZD1222 COVID-19 vaccine. Per the germline V gene, CDR1 is GTSNPN and CDR2 is SVGIG (reference sequence). The CDR3 runs to 12 residues. V was clipped by 0 bases and J by 4 bases, with 5 bases between them. TCRdb keeps only in-frame clones here, not all; method: immunoSEQ multiplex PCR. Of fewer than 150,000 clones listed, just over 90% are singletons. Points from the study as a whole: Two AZD1222 administrations were followed by greater Spike-specific TCR breadth and depth.

The chain uses TRBV30 and TRBJ2-3; D remains ambiguous. The clonotype originates from an adult in good health. The specimen was peripheral blood, collected on day 0 of AZD1222 vaccination. CDR3 protein: CAWSVRSDTQYF. For the CDR3, the DNA is TGTGCCTGGAGTGTAAGATCAGATACGCAGTATTTT.